The entry below describes one TCR beta chain. The antigen remains undetermined. Every donor was a Caucasian adult from Nashville, Tennessee. This sample was included in a study of shared clonotypes between healthy human individuals. The study, taken as a whole, reports: Only blood was sampled; tissue repertoires likely differ. It was the non-shared clonotypes that had lower generation probabilities than clonotypes shared by all four donors. Rarefaction exposed incomplete sorted-subset sequencing despite large depth.

This table comes from immunoSEQ multiplex PCR, and its TCRdb copy is limited to in-frame clones, with some not included. This sample has over a million clones; roughly 96% occur once, and the top ten carry over 1%. Trimming left V 3 bases short and J 1 base short, with 22 bases between. In germline, CDR1 is SGHVS, CDR2 FQNEAQ. The length of the CDR3 is 18 residues. The chain recombines TRBV7-8 with TRBJ2-7; D gene unclear. This receptor was identified in a man aged 30 to 45 in good health. Sample: naive CD4+ T cells sorted from blood. Subset reported: CD45RA+ positively selected. CDR3: CASSFAATQRGPSYEQYF. The CDR3 DNA follows: TGTGCCAGCAGCTTCGCCGCCACCCAAAGAGGACCTTCCTACGAGCAGTACTTC.